A single sample is the source of the 19 T cell receptor beta chains below, sequenced in a study of blood T cell repertoires in COVID-19. Measured with immunoSEQ multiplex PCR; TCRdb has only the in-frame clones, and not every one. The table lists 85,000 or so clones, about nine tenths of them singletons, with 25% to 35% in the top ten. Material for sequencing was peripheral blood. These receptors all stem from a man aged 50 or older with active or convalescent COVID-19.

The rearrangement joins TRBV27 to TRBJ2-1, with 13 positions matching TRBD2. Looked up from germline, CDR1 is MNHEY and CDR2 is SMNVEV (reference sequence). V was clipped by 5 bases and J by 6 bases; unmatched bases: 16. The CDR3 totals 19 residues. CDR3 bases: TGTGCCAGCAGTACAAAGGGGAGACTAGCGGGAGGATTAAGCAATGAGCAGTTCTTC. It encodes CASSTKGRLAGGLSNEQFF.

The chain's CDR3 is CASSPVRGISSPLHF. The DNA of the CDR3 is TGTGCCAGCAGCCCCGTTCGGGGAATAAGTTCACCCCTCCACTTT. The chain employs TRBV5-6 and TRBJ1-6; D is unclear. This CDR3 is built from 15 residues. Germline-derived CDR1 and CDR2 are SGHDT and YYEEEE. The germline V and J ends were trimmed by 4 bases and 9 bases, with 17 bases remaining between them.

The chain uses TRBV4-1 and TRBJ2-3; D is possibly TRBD1 (5 bases). V lost 4 bases and J lost 5, with 13 bases in between. The CDR3 has 14 residues. CDR1 MGHRA and CDR2 YSYEKL come from the germline V gene. In DNA form, the CDR3 reads TGCGCCAGCAGCCCGAGCCCGACAGAAGATACGCAGTATTTT. This encodes CASSPSPTEDTQYF.

The chain links TRBV5-1 to TRBJ2-1, with 14 bases lining up with TRBD2. V gave up 3 bases and J gave up 8 bases; unmatched junction bases: 10. The CDR3 contains 17 residues. Germline lookup yields CDR1 SGHRS and CDR2 YFSETQ. The CDR3 here is CASSSAPGLAGVDEQFF. CDR3 nucleotides: TGCGCCAGCAGCTCAGCTCCGGGACTAGCGGGAGTCGATGAGCAGTTCTTC.

This rearrangement joins TRBV5-7 to TRBJ2-1; 7 bases are a match to TRBD2. TRBV5-7 has ORF status, its function being uncertain. This CDR3 region has 15 residues. V shed 0 bases, J shed 8 bases, and the junction held 8 bases outside the gene matches. The CDR3, as DNA: TGTGCCAGCAGCTTGGATGGCGGGAGTCTCGATGAGCAGTTCTTC. Its translation is CASSLDGGSLDEQFF.

V and J are TRBV3-1 (or the pseudogene TRBV3-2) and TRBJ2-7; weak D call: TRBD1 (6 bases). CDR1 LGHDT and CDR2 YNNKEL come from the germline V gene (reference sequence). V gave up 0 bases and J gave up 0 bases, with 9 bases separating them. This CDR3 contains 15 residues. Here the CDR3 reads CASSQERDNSYEQYF. CDR3 nucleotide sequence: TGTGCCAGCAGCCAAGAAAGGGACAACTCCTACGAGCAGTACTTC.

The chain employs TRBV4-1 and TRBJ1-5, with a possible D match to TRBD1 (6 bases). Germline assignment: CDR1 MGHRA and CDR2 YSYEKL. V was trimmed by 0 bases and J by 7 bases, leaving 22 bases between them. CDR3 length: 18 residues. CDR3 in DNA: TGCGCCAGCAGCCAAGAACCGAAGAGATTCAGGGGCGGACAGCCCCAGCATTTT. This translates into CASSQEPKRFRGGQPQHF.

This clone has only one observation. The CDR3 nucleotides read TGTGCCAGCAGCGTCTCTAGCGGGAGAGTTTACAATGAGCAGTTCTTC. Its protein is CASSVSSGRVYNEQFF. V and J are TRBV7-6 and TRBJ2-1; TRBD2 matches 10 bases. CDR3 length: 16 amino acids. CDR1 is SGHVS and CDR2 is FNYEAQ in the germline V gene. V was clipped by 5 bases and J by 4 bases; unmatched bases: 8.

The CDR3 DNA sequence: TGTGCCTGGAGTGTAGGGGTCCAAGAGACCCAGTACTTC. This codes for CAWSVGVQETQYF. The V call is TRBV30, the J call TRBJ2-5; tentative D call: TRBD1 (5 bases). The CDR3 runs to 13 residues. V lost 0 bases and J 1 base, leaving 6 bases between the germline ends. Per the germline V gene, CDR1 is GTSNPN and CDR2 is SVGIG (reference sequence).

The chain employs TRBV30 and TRBJ1-3; no clear D gene. In germline, CDR1 is GTSNPN, CDR2 SVGIG (reference sequence). V lost 0 bases and J 4 bases, leaving 4 bases between the germline ends. This CDR3 has 12 residues. Here the CDR3 reads CAWSVRGNTIYF. DNA of the CDR3: TGTGCCTGGAGTGTACGGGGAAACACCATATATTTT. The variable domain in full, completed from reference TRBV30 and TRBJ1-3, reads SQTIHQWPATLVQPVGSPLSLECTVEGTSNPNLYWYRQAAGRGLQLLFYSVGIGQISSEVPQNLSASRPQDRQFILSSKKLLLSDSGFYLCAWSVRGNTIYFGEGSWLTVV.

This clone was seen a few times. The chain combines TRBV4-1 with TRBJ1-4, with 8 positions matching TRBD1. There are 15 residues in the CDR3. In germline, CDR1 is MGHRA, CDR2 YSYEKL. V dropped 5 bases and J dropped 3; count of bases not matched to a gene: 5. The CDR3 spells CASSLPGQANEKLFF. Here the CDR3 DNA reads TGCGCCAGCAGCTTACCGGGACAGGCTAATGAAAAACTGTTTTTT.

This rearrangement joins TRBV30 to TRBJ1-4, with D possibly TRBD1 on 6 matching bases. V lost 2 bases and J lost 1, with 11 bases in between. Germline V gene data show CDR1 as GTSNPN and CDR2 as SVGIG (reference sequence). This CDR3 contains 15 residues. The CDR3 sequence: CAWSLTGLTNEKLFF. CDR3 in DNA: TGTGCCTGGAGTCTTACAGGGCTAACTAATGAAAAACTGTTTTTT.

The rearrangement uses TRBV3-1 (or the pseudogene TRBV3-2) and TRBJ2-2, with D possibly TRBD2 on 5 matching bases. The CDR3 contains 18 residues. The V gene lost 5 bases and the J gene lost 0 bases, with 19 bases spanning the gap. The germline gives CDR1 LGHDT, CDR2 YNNKEL (reference sequence). CDR3 loop: CASSKPSWGAANTGELFF. CDR3 bases: TGTGCCAGCAGCAAACCCTCTTGGGGAGCCGCGAACACCGGGGAGCTGTTTTTT.

The chain combines TRBV5-1 with TRBJ1-4; 12 nucleotides line up with TRBD1. Trimming at V came to 4 bases and at J to 7 bases, leaving 5 bases not matched to a gene. The germline gives CDR1 SGHRS, CDR2 YFSETQ. The CDR3 has 15 amino acids. The CDR3 region has the DNA TGCGCCAGCAGCCAGGGACAGGGGGCGGTTGAAAAACTGTTTTTT. This encodes CASSQGQGAVEKLFF.

The V and J genes are TRBV5-4 and TRBJ2-3, with TRBD2 matching 10 bases. The trim removed 4 bases at V and 2 bases at J, leaving 4 bases unmatched. This CDR3 has 15 amino acids. In germline, CDR1 is SGHNT, CDR2 YYREEE (reference sequence). The CDR3 reads CASSKAGGVTDTQYF. The CDR3 DNA reads as TGTGCCAGCAGCAAAGCGGGGGGGGTCACAGATACGCAGTATTTT. Full variable domain (missing parts from reference TRBV5-4 and TRBJ2-3): ETGVTQSPTHLIKTRGQQVTLRCSSQSGHNTVSWYQQALGQGPQFIFQYYREEENGRGNFPPRFSGLQFPNYSSELNVNALELDDSALYLCASSKAGGVTDTQYFGPGTRLTVL.

The rearrangement joins TRBV28 to TRBJ2-7, with D maybe TRBD2 (7 bases). Trimming stripped 3 bases from V and 2 bases from J, with 17 bases between. Germline V gene lookup returns CDR1 MDHEN and CDR2 SYDVKM. This CDR3 region has 16 residues. CDR3 DNA: TGTGCCAGCAGTTTTTTATCCCGGGGGGCACCCTACGAGCAGTACTTC. As protein: CASSFLSRGAPYEQYF. The whole variable domain, remainder taken from reference TRBV28 and TRBJ2-7, is DVKVTQSSRYLVKRTGEKVFLECVQDMDHENMFWYRQDPGLGLRLIYFSYDVKMKEKGDIPEGYSVSREKKERFSLILESASTNQTSMYLCASSFLSRGAPYEQYFGPGTRLTVT.

The chain recombines TRBV12-5 with TRBJ2-2; 9 bases are shared with TRBD1. CDR1 and CDR2 (germline): LGHNT, FRNRAP. J lost 3 bases, V lost 5 bases, and 7 bases had no gene match. The CDR3 runs to 16 residues. The CDR3 spells CASGHRGRQDTGELFF. CDR3 DNA: TGTGCTAGTGGTCACAGGGGGCGACAGGACACCGGGGAGCTGTTTTTT.

In DNA, the CDR3 is TGTGCCAGCAGCCCGGGGGGGGGCCCAGATACGCAGTATTTT. As protein: CASSPGGGPDTQYF. The genes are TRBV9 and TRBJ2-3, with 8 bases identical to TRBD2. The CDR3 spans 14 residues. From germline, CDR1 is SGDLS and CDR2 YYNGEE. V lost 4 bases and J lost 4; bases outside the gene matches: 5.

The gene calls are TRBV27 and TRBJ2-7; maybe TRBD1 (6 bases). Trimming stripped 7 bases from V and 6 bases from J, with 25 bases between. The V gene's germline CDR1 is MNHEY and CDR2 SMNVEV (reference sequence). The CDR3 has 16 amino acids. CDR3 DNA: TGTGCCAGCAAGTACTCCGGTGGGGGCCCTGGTTTCGAGCAGTACTTC. Protein: CASKYSGGGPGFEQYF.